The 14 T cell receptor beta chains below come from one sample, sequenced in a study of vaccination and CD4 T cells after COVID-19. Cultured CD4+ T-cell DNA underwent Oncomine TCR Beta short-read sequencing. Via MiXCR, TCRdb re-called the PCR reads, giving one row per CDR3 protein. Counted here are 7,800 or so distinct CDR3 sequences, 40% to 65% occurring once; the ten biggest clones make up around 32%. What these receptors recognize is not known. The treatment here: roughly 10-day PBMC culture with coronavirus spike peptide pools or control peptides (ViraFEST assay). The sequencing sample was made of CD4+ T cells from blood, cultured in vitro. The receptors stem from a human donor who had recovered from COVID-19.

V is TRBV6-2 or TRBV6-3 and J is TRBJ1-2, with a tentative D call TRBD1 (6 bases). V lost 6 bases, J lost 0 bases, and 8 bases lay in between. Germline V gene data show CDR1 as MNHEY and CDR2 as SVGEGT. The CDR3 has 13 residues. The CDR3 region is CASSRDTNYGYTF. Written as DNA, the CDR3 is TGTGCCAGCAGCCGGGACACTAACTATGGCTACACCTTC.

This clonotype was counted a few times. The rearrangement uses TRBV7-2 and TRBJ2-3; the match to TRBD2 covers 8 bases. The ends lost 5 bases at V and 6 bases at J; junction bases unmatched: 10. From germline, CDR1 is SGHTA and CDR2 FQGNSA. The CDR3 spans 15 residues. For the CDR3, the DNA is TGTGCCAGCAGCCGGGCCCCGGGAGGGTGGGATACGCAGTATTTT. Translating gives CASSRAPGGWDTQYF.

The sample holds one count of this clonotype. The chain combines TRBV20-1 with TRBJ1-6; 9 bases line up with TRBD1. Germline V gene data show CDR1 as DFQATT and CDR2 as SNEGSKA (reference sequence). V trimming: 6 bases; J trimming: 7 bases; junction bases outside the gene matches: 7. This CDR3 has 14 amino acids. The CDR3 sequence is CSASGDRENSPLHF. Written as DNA, the CDR3 is TGCAGTGCCAGCGGGGACAGGGAAAATTCACCCCTCCACTTT.

The CDR3 protein is CASSVLSAYEQYF. The CDR3 coding sequence is TGTGCCAGCAGTGTCTTATCGGCCTACGAGCAGTACTTC. The J gene is TRBJ2-7, the V gene TRBV25-1; D call uncertain. Per germline, CDR1 MGHDK and CDR2 SYGVNS. The CDR3 totals 13 residues. Trimming left V 4 bases short and J 2 bases short, with 9 bases between.

The chain recombines TRBV27 with TRBJ2-7; possible D gene TRBD2, 5 bases. The germline V gene encodes CDR1 MNHEY and CDR2 SMNVEV (reference sequence). The CDR3 consists of 13 residues. With 6 bases removed from V and 9 bases from J, the gap between germline ends came to 18 bases. The CDR3 protein is CASSPRDAGGQYF. DNA of the CDR3: TGTGCCAGCAGCCCCCGTGATGCGGGCGGGCAGTACTTC.

V is TRBV7-2 and J is TRBJ1-1, with TRBD1 as a possible D gene (5 bases). This CDR3 spans 14 amino acids. Germline V gene sequence: CDR1 SGHTA, CDR2 FQGNSA. V was pared by 3 bases and J by 1 base, with 9 bases between. CDR3 protein: CASSLGPGNTEAFF. The CDR3 nucleotides are TGTGCCAGCAGCTTGGGACCGGGGAACACTGAAGCTTTCTTT.

This clonotype was seen a single time. Written as DNA, the CDR3 is TGTGCCAGTAATCCGGGACAGAAAATATTGGGCCGATATGGCTACACCTTC. Its translation is CASNPGQKILGRYGYTF. The J gene is TRBJ1-2, the V gene TRBV19; TRBD1 aligns across 7 bases. The CDR3 runs to 17 residues. The J segment lost 5 bases and the V segment lost 7 bases, leaving 19 bases of the junction unmatched. Germline lookup yields CDR1 LNHDA and CDR2 SQIVND (reference sequence).

In this sample, this clonotype turned up a few times. The chain employs TRBV7-6 and TRBJ2-3, with unresolved D. Germline V lookup: CDR1 SGHVS, CDR2 FNYEAQ. CDR3 length equals 14 residues. V shed 0 bases and J shed 3 bases, with 7 bases lying between them. The CDR3 DNA reads as TGTGCCAGCAGCTTAGCCACAAGTACAGATACGCAGTATTTT. Translation: CASSLATSTDTQYF.

The chain carries TRBV5-3 and TRBJ1-5, with D maybe TRBD1 (5 bases). TRBV5-3 is an ORF for which the function is uncertain. V was cut by 10 bases and J by 0 bases, with 20 bases left in between. This CDR3 is 16 amino acids long. The CDR3 is CAPRRGREFSNQPQHF. The DNA of the CDR3 is TGTGCCCCAAGGCGGGGCCGTGAGTTTAGCAATCAGCCCCAGCATTTT.

By share of the sample, this clonotype is medium-sized. This sequence joins TRBV10-3 and TRBJ1-1; TRBD1 aligns across 7 bases. Germline V gene sequence: CDR1 ENHRY, CDR2 SYGVKD. CDR3 size: 16 residues. Trimming took 6 bases from V and 3 from J; bases not matched to a gene: 13. CDR3 bases: TGTGCCATCAGAGACATATCAGGGGGAAGAGACACTGAAGCTTTCTTT. It encodes CAIRDISGGRDTEAFF.

This clonotype was found a few times. The chain uses TRBV19 and TRBJ2-3; 9 nucleotides agree with TRBD1. This CDR3 comprises 12 residues. With V trimmed by 10 bases and J by 5 bases, 4 bases remained unmatched. CDR1 is LNHDA and CDR2 is SQIVND in the germline V gene (reference sequence). In DNA form, the CDR3 reads TGTGCCACGGACAGGGGAAGAGATACGCAGTATTTT. Protein: CATDRGRDTQYF.

V is TRBV6-2 or TRBV6-3 and J is TRBJ2-1; the D is unclear. Per the germline V gene, CDR1 is MNHEY and CDR2 is SVGEGT. Trimming removed 0 bases at V and 3 bases at J, with 3 bases between. This CDR3 has 13 residues. The DNA of the CDR3 is TGTGCCAGCAGTTACTCGAACTACAATGAGCAGTTCTTC. Protein sequence: CASSYSNYNEQFF.

This chain uses TRBV11-3 with TRBJ1-6; TRBD1 matches at 8 bases. Germline CDR1 is SGHNT and CDR2 is YENEEA. The V segment lost 5 bases and the J segment 9 bases; nucleotides outside the gene matches: 12. The CDR3 covers 16 residues. The chain's CDR3 is CASSNIPTGVSSPLHF. The CDR3 DNA reads TGTGCCAGCAGCAACATTCCGACAGGGGTGAGTTCACCCCTCCACTTT.

This clonotype was counted between two and nine times. V and J are TRBV7-3 and TRBJ2-2; D gene ambiguous. The CDR3 spans 14 residues. Between the trimmed V and J ends, which lost 2 bases and 1 base, there was a span of 5 bases. The germline V gene has CDR1 SGHTA and CDR2 FQGTGA. The CDR3 loop is CASSLLGNTGELFF. The CDR3 bases are TGTGCCAGCAGCTTACTGGGGAACACCGGGGAGCTGTTTTTT.